Sequencing of this T cell receptor beta chain was carried out in a study of OX40 agonist ivuxolimab in advanced cancers. Looking at the study overall: The patients got ivuxolimab, which is an agonistic anti-OX40 (CD134) antibody.

Generated by immunoSEQ multiplex PCR, the TCRdb table keeps only in-frame clones and is missing some. The sample carries tens of thousands of clones, about nine tenths recorded once. The TCR originated in an adult with an advanced solid tumor such as melanoma, head and neck, liver or kidney cancer. The starting material was CD4+ or CD8+ T cells sorted from blood, obtained in a trial of the OX40 agonist ivuxolimab.

CDR3 region: CASSITGTGTYEQYF. The CDR3 nucleotides read TGCGCCAGCAGCATAACCGGGACAGGCACCTACGAGCAGTACTTC. V usage is TRBV5-1 and J usage is TRBJ2-7, with 8 bases aligning to TRBD1. The CDR3 totals 15 residues. CDR1 is SGHRS, CDR2 YFSETQ, per germline. Germline trimming cut 4 bases from V and 2 bases from J; bases unmatched to any gene: 8.